Following are 14 T cell receptor beta chains from one sample sequenced in a study of OX40 agonist ivuxolimab in advanced cancers. The method was immunoSEQ multiplex PCR; TCRdb's version includes in-frame clones alone and lacks a portion of them. The sample has about 53,000 clones, 79% seen once; the top ten hold approximately 2.3%. Source: CD4+ or CD8+ T cells sorted from blood, taken in a trial of the OX40 agonist ivuxolimab. The receptors derive from an adult with an advanced solid tumor such as melanoma, head and neck, liver or kidney cancer.

The CDR3 here is CASSSRDRAKNIQYF. The CDR3 nucleotides read TGTGCCAGCAGCTCCCGGGACCGAGCCAAAAACATTCAGTACTTC. The chain employs TRBV5-4 and TRBJ2-4; TRBD1 or TRBD2 may be the D gene (5 bases each). Trimming removed 3 bases at V and 0 bases at J, with 10 bases between. This CDR3 has 15 amino acids. CDR1 and CDR2 from the germline V gene are SGHNT and YYREEE (reference sequence).

J is TRBJ2-7 and V is TRBV7-9; no firm D call. The CDR3 is 14 amino acids. V lost 5 bases and J lost 2, with 13 bases in between. The germline V gene has CDR1 SEHNR and CDR2 FQNEAQ (reference sequence). The chain's CDR3 is CASSANGLTYEQYF. CDR3 DNA: TGTGCCAGCAGCGCAAACGGGCTAACCTACGAGCAGTACTTC.

This clone was counted only a few times. V and J are TRBV7-2 and TRBJ1-2; D not certain. Germline CDR1 is SGHTA and CDR2 is FQGNSA. The CDR3 has 13 residues. Trimming pared 4 bases from V and 8 bases from J, leaving 14 bases between. In DNA form, the CDR3 reads TGTGCCAGCAGCTCCCGGGCGGCCCGAGGCTACACCTTC. This codes for CASSSRAARGYTF. Looking up the rest from reference TRBV7-2 and TRBJ1-2 gives the full variable domain: GAGVSQSPSNKVTEKGKDVELRCDPISGHTALYWYRQSLGQGLEFLIYFQGNSAPDKSGLPSDRFSAERTGGSVSTLTIQRTQQEDSAVYLCASSSRAARGYTFGSGTRLTVV.

This clone has just a few counts. The chain combines TRBV7-2 with TRBJ1-5, with a tentative D call TRBD1 (6 bases). Trimming shortened V by 5 bases and J by 11 bases, and 16 bases separated the two germline ends. CDR1 and CDR2 (germline): SGHTA, FQGNSA. The length of the CDR3 is 13 residues. Here the CDR3 DNA reads TGTGCCAGCAGCCCCTTCAGGGGTAATGCCCAGCATTTT. This translates into CASSPFRGNAQHF.

The chain uses TRBV19 and TRBJ2-7; D ambiguous. There are 13 residues in the CDR3. The V gene's germline CDR1 is LNHDA and CDR2 SQIVND (reference sequence). Trimming stripped 9 bases from V and 9 bases from J, with 21 bases between. This chain's CDR3 is CASSGRSPTGQYF. The CDR3 coding sequence is TGTGCCAGCTCGGGTAGGTCCCCTACCGGGCAGTACTTC.

Only a few counts were recorded for this clone. V usage is TRBV7-3 and J usage is TRBJ2-1, with TRBD2 identical over 14 bases. CDR3 length equals 14 residues. In germline, CDR1 is SGHTA, CDR2 FQGTGA. After removal of 3 bases from V and 9 bases from J, the junction contained 1 base not matched to a gene. CDR3 region: CASSLTSGRGEQFF. CDR3 in DNA: TGTGCCAGCAGCTTGACTAGCGGGAGGGGTGAGCAGTTCTTC. The whole variable domain, filled in from reference TRBV7-3 and TRBJ2-1, reads GAGVSQTPSNKVTEKGKYVELRCDPISGHTALYWYRQSLGQGPEFLIYFQGTGAADDSGLPNDRFFAVRPEGSVSTLKIQRTERGDSAVYLCASSLTSGRGEQFFGPGTRLTVL.

The chain is built from TRBV7-8 and TRBJ1-6; D perhaps matches TRBD1 (6 bases). CDR1 is SGHVS, CDR2 FQNEAQ, per germline. V dropped 5 bases and J dropped 7 bases, with 15 bases sitting between them. This CDR3 is 15 amino acids long. CDR3 in amino acids: CASSPGGGANSPLHF. Written as DNA, the CDR3 is TGTGCCAGCAGCCCAGGAGGGGGGGCCAATTCACCCCTCCACTTT.

This clone was recorded once. V is TRBV2 and J is TRBJ1-2; 8 bases are shared with TRBD1. Germline V gene data show CDR1 as SNHLY and CDR2 as FYNNEI. V lost 6 bases, J lost 5 bases, and 8 bases stayed unmatched. This CDR3 has 14 amino acids. The CDR3, as DNA: TGTGCCAGCAGCGATCCGGGACAGGTTTATGGCTACACCTTC. This sequence encodes CASSDPGQVYGYTF.

J is TRBJ2-5 and V is TRBV7-2, with 10 bases aligning to TRBD2. Per the germline V gene, CDR1 is SGHTA and CDR2 is FQGNSA. Unmatched junction bases numbered 4, after V lost 1 base and J lost 2 bases. The CDR3 runs to 16 residues. CDR3 in DNA: TGTGCCAGCAGCTTAGGGGTGACTAGCGGGCAAGAGACCCAGTACTTC. It specifies CASSLGVTSGQETQYF.

The gene calls are TRBV11-2 and TRBJ2-7, with 11 bases identical to TRBD2. Trimming at V came to 2 bases and at J to 0 bases, leaving 3 bases not matched to a gene. The CDR3 has 16 amino acids. The V gene's germline CDR1 is SGHAT and CDR2 FQNNGV. The CDR3 nucleotides are TGTGCCAGCAGCTTAATTGGGACTAGCGGCTCCTACGAGCAGTACTTC. Its translation is CASSLIGTSGSYEQYF.

The chain combines TRBV5-1 with TRBJ2-1, with 12 nucleotides matching TRBD1. In germline, CDR1 is SGHRS, CDR2 YFSETQ. CDR3 size: 16 residues. The V gene end was trimmed by 3 bases and the J gene end by 7 bases; junction bases not matched to a gene: 8. The CDR3 sequence: CASSWTGTGGFNEQFF. The CDR3 DNA follows: TGCGCCAGCAGCTGGACCGGGACAGGGGGCTTTAATGAGCAGTTCTTC.

The J gene is TRBJ1-5, the V gene TRBV7-2, with TRBD1 as a possible D gene (6 bases). The CDR3 loop spans 17 amino acids. Trimming shortened V by 1 base and J by 1 base, and 14 bases separated the two germline ends. Germline loops: CDR1 SGHTA, CDR2 FQGNSA. Written as DNA, the CDR3 is TGTGCCAGCAGCTTAGGCTCTGGGGGGGGCAGCAATCAGCCCCAGCATTTT. Translation: CASSLGSGGGSNQPQHF.

The CDR3 region is CASSYGTGRSYEQYF. CDR3 nucleotide sequence: TGTGCCAGCAGTTACGGGACAGGCCGATCCTACGAGCAGTACTTC. The chain employs TRBV6-5 and TRBJ2-7, with 8 bases matching TRBD1. Germline V gives CDR1 MNHEY, CDR2 SVGAGI. V was clipped by 2 bases and J by 1 base; unmatched bases: 4. The CDR3 is 15 amino acids.

The gene calls are TRBV27 and TRBJ2-7, with a weak D call TRBD1 (5 bases). The CDR3 loop spans 14 amino acids. V lost 5 bases and J 0 bases, leaving 11 bases between the germline ends. The germline CDR1 and CDR2 sequences are MNHEY and SMNVEV (reference sequence). The CDR3 sequence is CASSRTPSSYEQYF. CDR3 sequence (DNA): TGTGCCAGCAGTAGGACACCAAGCTCCTACGAGCAGTACTTC.